This is a list of T cell receptor beta chains from one sample in a study of T cell responses to AZD1222 COVID-19 vaccine. The method was immunoSEQ multiplex PCR; TCRdb's version includes in-frame clones alone and lacks a portion of them. The table lists 100,000 to 150,000 clones, almost 95% of them singletons. The sample in question was peripheral blood, obtained on day 0 of AZD1222 vaccination. The receptors were sampled from an adult in good health. CDR3s include the opening cysteine and the closing phenylalanine or tryptophan. A D gene is named only where the DNA matches it firmly. A clone size is listed for some rows: how often the clone was seen (once, few, many), or a class if it is expanded.

d_call: -; j_call: TRBJ1-2; clone_size: -; v_call: TRBV9; cdr3_length: 14; cdr3_aa: CASSVGQGSYGYTF; cdr3_nt: TGTGCCAGCAGCGTAGGGCAGGGAAGCTATGGCTACACCTTC
d_call: -; j_call: TRBJ1-2; clone_size: -; v_call: TRBV29-1; cdr3_length: 16; cdr3_aa: CSVEDLRSSRHYGYTF; cdr3_nt: TGCAGCGTTGAAGATTTGAGAAGTAGCCGACACTATGGCTACACCTTC
d_call: -; j_call: TRBJ1-5; clone_size: -; v_call: TRBV18; cdr3_length: 14; cdr3_aa: CASSPTGREQPQHF; cdr3_nt: TGTGCCAGCTCACCTACAGGGAGGGAACAGCCCCAGCATTTT
d_call: -; j_call: TRBJ1-4; clone_size: -; v_call: TRBV3-1/TRBV3-2; cdr3_length: 16; cdr3_aa: CASSQERARVSEKLFF; cdr3_nt: TGTGCCAGCAGCCAAGAACGAGCCCGAGTGAGTGAAAAACTGTTTTTT
d_call: TRBD1; j_call: TRBJ2-7; clone_size: once; v_call: TRBV6-2/TRBV6-3; cdr3_length: 18; cdr3_aa: CASSYSISSGTGVHEQYF; cdr3_nt: TGTGCCAGCAGTTACTCGATTTCTTCCGGGACAGGGGTTCACGAGCAGTACTTC
d_call: -; j_call: TRBJ2-2; clone_size: -; v_call: TRBV18; cdr3_length: 16; cdr3_aa: CASSPPARLGTGELFF; cdr3_nt: TGTGCCAGCTCACCCCCGGCGAGGCTAGGCACCGGGGAGCTGTTTTTT
d_call: -; j_call: TRBJ2-1; clone_size: -; v_call: TRBV12-3/TRBV12-4; cdr3_length: 13; cdr3_aa: CASSSLASNEQFF; cdr3_nt: TGTGCCAGCAGTTCCCTAGCTTCGAATGAGCAGTTCTTC
d_call: TRBD1; j_call: TRBJ1-1; clone_size: -; v_call: TRBV18; cdr3_length: 15; cdr3_aa: CASSLLTGVDTEAFF; cdr3_nt: TGTGCCAGCTCACTGTTGACAGGGGTGGACACTGAAGCTTTCTTT
d_call: TRBD1; j_call: TRBJ2-3; clone_size: -; v_call: TRBV5-1; cdr3_length: 16; cdr3_aa: CASRLGQGLITDTQYF; cdr3_nt: TGCGCCAGCAGGCTTGGACAGGGCCTAATCACAGATACGCAGTATTTT
d_call: TRBD1; j_call: TRBJ2-1; clone_size: few; v_call: TRBV12-5; cdr3_length: 14; cdr3_aa: CASGRWTGWNEQFF; cdr3_nt: TGTGCTAGTGGCCGGTGGACAGGGTGGAATGAGCAGTTCTTC
d_call: TRBD2; j_call: TRBJ2-5; clone_size: -; v_call: TRBV30; cdr3_length: 12; cdr3_aa: CAWTSGGETQYF; cdr3_nt: TGTGCCTGGACTAGCGGGGGGGAGACCCAGTACTTC
d_call: TRBD1; j_call: TRBJ2-2; clone_size: -; v_call: TRBV28; cdr3_length: 14; cdr3_aa: CASSLGDRGGELFF; cdr3_nt: TGTGCCAGCAGTTTGGGGGACAGGGGCGGGGAGCTGTTTTTT
d_call: -; j_call: TRBJ2-3; clone_size: -; v_call: TRBV12-3/TRBV12-4; cdr3_length: 13; cdr3_aa: CASRSTGTDTQYF; cdr3_nt: TGTGCCAGCAGGTCGACTGGGACAGATACGCAGTATTTT
d_call: -; j_call: TRBJ1-2; clone_size: once; v_call: TRBV9; cdr3_length: 12; cdr3_aa: CASSAQGLGYTF; cdr3_nt: TGTGCCAGCAGCGCACAGGGTCTGGGCTACACCTTC
d_call: -; j_call: TRBJ2-3; clone_size: once; v_call: TRBV10-1; cdr3_length: 14; cdr3_aa: CASSDGSGADTQYF; cdr3_nt: TGCGCCAGCAGTGATGGTTCTGGCGCAGATACGCAGTATTTT
d_call: -; j_call: TRBJ1-3; clone_size: few; v_call: TRBV14; cdr3_length: 16; cdr3_aa: CASSQVLESSGNTIYF; cdr3_nt: TGTGCCAGCAGCCAAGTTCTGGAAAGCTCTGGAAACACCATATATTTT
d_call: TRBD1; j_call: TRBJ2-2; clone_size: -; v_call: TRBV15; cdr3_length: 17; cdr3_aa: CATSRDQGQGAIGELFF; cdr3_nt: TGTGCCACCAGCAGAGATCAGGGACAGGGGGCAATCGGGGAGCTGTTTTTT
d_call: -; j_call: TRBJ2-7; clone_size: -; v_call: TRBV7-9; cdr3_length: 13; cdr3_aa: CASSADPYYEQYF; cdr3_nt: TGTGCCAGCAGCGCGGACCCATACTACGAGCAGTACTTC
d_call: -; j_call: TRBJ1-1; clone_size: -; v_call: TRBV28; cdr3_length: 12; cdr3_aa: CASSTPHGVAFF; cdr3_nt: TGTGCCAGCAGTACCCCCCACGGCGTAGCTTTCTTT
d_call: TRBD2; j_call: TRBJ2-2; clone_size: -; v_call: TRBV28; cdr3_length: 18; cdr3_aa: CASYPDRSVGRAHGELFF; cdr3_nt: TGTGCCAGCTACCCAGACAGGTCGGTCGGGAGGGCCCACGGGGAGCTGTTTTTT
d_call: -; j_call: TRBJ1-1; clone_size: -; v_call: TRBV7-8; cdr3_length: 15; cdr3_aa: CASSLGAGGNTEAFF; cdr3_nt: TGTGCCAGCAGCTTAGGGGCTGGCGGGAACACTGAAGCTTTCTTT
d_call: TRBD1; j_call: TRBJ1-4; clone_size: -; v_call: TRBV4-1; cdr3_length: 15; cdr3_aa: CASSQEGDSDQKLFF; cdr3_nt: TGCGCCAGCAGCCAAGAAGGGGACAGTGACCAAAAACTGTTTTTT
d_call: TRBD1; j_call: TRBJ1-5; clone_size: few; v_call: TRBV18; cdr3_length: 17; cdr3_aa: CASSFAQGRSSNQPQHF; cdr3_nt: TGTGCCAGCTCATTCGCACAGGGGAGATCAAGCAATCAGCCCCAGCATTTT
d_call: -; j_call: TRBJ1-1; clone_size: -; v_call: TRBV19; cdr3_length: 13; cdr3_aa: CASIPPGDTEAFF; cdr3_nt: TGTGCCAGTATCCCCCCTGGGGACACTGAAGCTTTCTTT
d_call: -; j_call: TRBJ2-1; clone_size: -; v_call: TRBV21-1; cdr3_length: 16; cdr3_aa: CASSPAPGGSYNEQFF; cdr3_nt: TGTGCCAGCAGCCCCGCTCCGGGCGGGAGCTACAATGAGCAGTTCTTC
d_call: -; j_call: TRBJ1-1; clone_size: -; v_call: TRBV9; cdr3_length: 11; cdr3_aa: CASSAVNEAFF; cdr3_nt: TGTGCCAGCAGCGCCGTAAATGAAGCTTTCTTT
d_call: -; j_call: TRBJ1-1; clone_size: once; v_call: TRBV4-1; cdr3_length: 18; cdr3_aa: CASSPGRIGGTRDTEAFF; cdr3_nt: TGCGCCAGCAGCCCTGGCCGGATTGGGGGCACCAGGGACACTGAAGCTTTCTTT
d_call: TRBD1; j_call: TRBJ1-5; clone_size: -; v_call: TRBV28; cdr3_length: 17; cdr3_aa: CASSLLSGTGRNQPQHF; cdr3_nt: TGTGCCAGCAGTTTATTGTCAGGGACAGGGAGAAATCAGCCCCAGCATTTT
d_call: TRBD1; j_call: TRBJ2-1; clone_size: -; v_call: TRBV24-1; cdr3_length: 16; cdr3_aa: CATSDTRDRGLNEQFF; cdr3_nt: TGTGCCACCAGTGATACCCGGGACAGGGGGCTCAATGAGCAGTTCTTC
d_call: -; j_call: TRBJ2-1; clone_size: -; v_call: TRBV10-1; cdr3_length: 18; cdr3_aa: CASSPILKGASGGNEQFF; cdr3_nt: TGCGCCAGCAGTCCTATCCTAAAGGGGGCTAGCGGAGGCAATGAGCAGTTCTTC
d_call: -; j_call: TRBJ1-5; clone_size: -; v_call: TRBV18; cdr3_length: 14; cdr3_aa: CASSILASNQPQHF; cdr3_nt: TGTGCCAGCTCCATATTGGCGAGCAATCAGCCCCAGCATTTT
d_call: -; j_call: TRBJ1-1; clone_size: -; v_call: TRBV5-1; cdr3_length: 15; cdr3_aa: CASSLVVSGGTEAFF; cdr3_nt: TGCGCCAGCAGCTTGGTAGTTTCGGGGGGGACTGAAGCTTTCTTT
d_call: -; j_call: TRBJ1-3; clone_size: few; v_call: TRBV3-1/TRBV3-2; cdr3_length: 16; cdr3_aa: CASSLGRPGNGNTIYF; cdr3_nt: TGTGCCAGCAGCCTCGGCCGCCCAGGGAACGGAAACACCATATATTTT
d_call: TRBD1; j_call: TRBJ2-7; clone_size: -; v_call: TRBV27; cdr3_length: 15; cdr3_aa: CASSRETGGDYEQYF; cdr3_nt: TGTGCCAGCAGTCGGGAGACAGGGGGCGATTACGAGCAGTACTTC
d_call: TRBD1; j_call: TRBJ1-1; clone_size: -; v_call: TRBV7-8; cdr3_length: 14; cdr3_aa: CASSAGQQHTEAFF; cdr3_nt: TGTGCCAGCAGCGCGGGACAGCAACACACTGAAGCTTTCTTT
d_call: TRBD1; j_call: TRBJ1-2; clone_size: -; v_call: TRBV11-3; cdr3_length: 14; cdr3_aa: CASSLMEGAVGYTF; cdr3_nt: TGTGCCAGCAGCTTAATGGAGGGGGCGGTTGGCTACACCTTC
d_call: -; j_call: TRBJ2-7; clone_size: -; v_call: TRBV10-2; cdr3_length: 13; cdr3_aa: CASSLTGDYEQYF; cdr3_nt: TGCGCCAGCAGCCTCACAGGAGACTACGAGCAGTACTTC
d_call: TRBD2; j_call: TRBJ2-3; clone_size: -; v_call: TRBV4-1; cdr3_length: 16; cdr3_aa: CASSQSGGAGTDTQYF; cdr3_nt: TGCGCCAGCAGCCAAAGCGGGGGGGCCGGCACAGATACGCAGTATTTT
d_call: -; j_call: TRBJ1-1; clone_size: -; v_call: TRBV4-1; cdr3_length: 14; cdr3_aa: CASSQARVFTEAFF; cdr3_nt: TGCGCCAGCAGCCAAGCGAGGGTATTTACTGAAGCTTTCTTT
d_call: TRBD1; j_call: TRBJ2-1; clone_size: few; v_call: TRBV29-1; cdr3_length: 13; cdr3_aa: CSVDRGTYNEQFF; cdr3_nt: TGCAGCGTCGACAGGGGGACCTACAATGAGCAGTTCTTC
d_call: -; j_call: TRBJ1-1; clone_size: -; v_call: TRBV11-2; cdr3_length: 13; cdr3_aa: CASSLELQGRAFF; cdr3_nt: TGTGCCAGCAGCTTAGAGCTGCAGGGCAGGGCTTTCTTT
d_call: TRBD1; j_call: TRBJ1-2; clone_size: -; v_call: TRBV7-9; cdr3_length: 15; cdr3_aa: CASSFGQAINYGYTF; cdr3_nt: TGTGCCAGCAGCTTCGGACAGGCGATTAACTATGGCTACACCTTC
d_call: -; j_call: TRBJ2-4; clone_size: -; v_call: TRBV7-2; cdr3_length: 14; cdr3_aa: CASSLGAGGDIQYF; cdr3_nt: TGTGCCAGCAGCTTAGGGGCGGGCGGAGACATTCAGTACTTC
d_call: -; j_call: TRBJ1-1; clone_size: -; v_call: TRBV7-9; cdr3_length: 14; cdr3_aa: CASSPQAENTEAFF; cdr3_nt: TGTGCCAGCAGCCCACAGGCCGAGAACACTGAAGCTTTCTTT
d_call: -; j_call: TRBJ1-1; clone_size: -; v_call: TRBV12-5; cdr3_length: 16; cdr3_aa: CASGLPPLGGGDSTFF; cdr3_nt: TGTGCTAGTGGTTTGCCCCCCCTCGGAGGGGGGGACTCGACTTTCTTT
d_call: TRBD2; j_call: TRBJ2-1; clone_size: -; v_call: TRBV5-1; cdr3_length: 15; cdr3_aa: CASSLALAGVNEQFF; cdr3_nt: TGCGCCAGCAGCTTGGCACTAGCGGGGGTCAATGAGCAGTTCTTC